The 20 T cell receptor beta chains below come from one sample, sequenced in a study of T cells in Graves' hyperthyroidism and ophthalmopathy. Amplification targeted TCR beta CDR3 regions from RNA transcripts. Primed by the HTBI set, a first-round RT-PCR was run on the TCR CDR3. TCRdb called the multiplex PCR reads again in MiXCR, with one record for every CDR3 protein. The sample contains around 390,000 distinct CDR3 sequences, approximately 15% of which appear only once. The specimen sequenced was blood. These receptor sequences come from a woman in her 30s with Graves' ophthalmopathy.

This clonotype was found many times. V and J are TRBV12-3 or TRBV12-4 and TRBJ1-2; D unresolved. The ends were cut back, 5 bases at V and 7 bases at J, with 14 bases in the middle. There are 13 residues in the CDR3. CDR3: CASSPLSPRGYTF. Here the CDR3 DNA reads TGTGCCAGCAGTCCATTAAGTCCCCGTGGCTACACCTTC.

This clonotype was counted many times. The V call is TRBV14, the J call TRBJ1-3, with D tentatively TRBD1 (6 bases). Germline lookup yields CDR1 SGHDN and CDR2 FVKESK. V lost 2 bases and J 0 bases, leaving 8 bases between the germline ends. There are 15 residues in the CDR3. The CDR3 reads CASSQWTVSGNTIYF. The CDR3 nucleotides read TGTGCCAGCAGCCAATGGACAGTCTCTGGAAACACCATATATTTT.

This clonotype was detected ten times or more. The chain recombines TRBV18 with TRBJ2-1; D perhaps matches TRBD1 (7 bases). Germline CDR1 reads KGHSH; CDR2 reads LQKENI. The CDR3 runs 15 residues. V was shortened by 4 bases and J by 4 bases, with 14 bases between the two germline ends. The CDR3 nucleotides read TGTGCCAGCTCACGCAGGGGGGACCTTTACAATGAGCAGTTCTTC. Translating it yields CASSRRGDLYNEQFF.

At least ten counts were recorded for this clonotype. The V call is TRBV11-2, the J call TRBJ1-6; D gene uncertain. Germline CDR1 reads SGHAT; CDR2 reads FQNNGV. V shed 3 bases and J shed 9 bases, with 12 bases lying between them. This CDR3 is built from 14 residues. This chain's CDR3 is CASSFLLATSPLHF. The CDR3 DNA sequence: TGTGCCAGCAGCTTCCTTTTAGCCACTTCACCCCTCCACTTT.

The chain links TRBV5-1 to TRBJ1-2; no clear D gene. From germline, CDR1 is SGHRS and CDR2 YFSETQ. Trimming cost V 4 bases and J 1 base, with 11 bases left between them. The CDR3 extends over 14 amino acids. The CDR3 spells CASSEVGFNYGYTF. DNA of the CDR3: TGCGCCAGCAGCGAGGTGGGGTTTAACTATGGCTACACCTTC.

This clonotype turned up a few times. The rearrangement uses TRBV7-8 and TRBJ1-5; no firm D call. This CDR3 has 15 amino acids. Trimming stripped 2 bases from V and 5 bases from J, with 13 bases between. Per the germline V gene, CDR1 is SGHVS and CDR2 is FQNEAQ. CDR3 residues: CASSLLGFRDQPQHF. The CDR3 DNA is TGTGCCAGCAGCTTACTGGGATTTCGTGATCAGCCCCAGCATTTT.

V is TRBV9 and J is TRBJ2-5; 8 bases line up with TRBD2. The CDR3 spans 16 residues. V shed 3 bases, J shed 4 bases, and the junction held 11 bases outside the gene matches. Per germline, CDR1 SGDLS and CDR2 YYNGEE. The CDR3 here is CASSAQAMAGGETQYF. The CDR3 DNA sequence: TGTGCCAGCAGCGCCCAGGCCATGGCGGGGGGAGAGACCCAGTACTTC.

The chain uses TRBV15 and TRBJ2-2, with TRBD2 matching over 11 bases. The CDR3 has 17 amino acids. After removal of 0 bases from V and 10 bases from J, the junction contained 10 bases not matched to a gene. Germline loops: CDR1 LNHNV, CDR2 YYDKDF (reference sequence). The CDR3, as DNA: TGTGCCACCAGCAGAGACATAACTAGCGGGGGTAACGTGGAGCTGTTTTTT. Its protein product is CATSRDITSGGNVELFF.

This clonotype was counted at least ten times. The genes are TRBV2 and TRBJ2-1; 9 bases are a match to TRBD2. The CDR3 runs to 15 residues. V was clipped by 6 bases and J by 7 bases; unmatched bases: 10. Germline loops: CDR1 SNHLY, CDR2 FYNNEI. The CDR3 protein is CASSEGTSPWNEQFF. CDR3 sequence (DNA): TGTGCCAGCAGCGAGGGGACTAGCCCGTGGAATGAGCAGTTCTTC.

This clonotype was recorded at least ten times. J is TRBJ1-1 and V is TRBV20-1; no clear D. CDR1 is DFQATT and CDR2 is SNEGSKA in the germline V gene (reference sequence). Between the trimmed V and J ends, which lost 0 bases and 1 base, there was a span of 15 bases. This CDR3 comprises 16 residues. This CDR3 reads CSARDVFQRGNTEAFF. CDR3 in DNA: TGCAGTGCTAGAGATGTATTCCAGAGAGGGAACACTGAAGCTTTCTTT.

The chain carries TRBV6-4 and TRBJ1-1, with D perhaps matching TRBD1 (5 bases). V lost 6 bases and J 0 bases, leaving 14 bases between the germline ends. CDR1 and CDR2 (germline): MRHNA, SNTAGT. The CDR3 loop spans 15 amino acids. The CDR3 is CASRVEGIMNTEAFF. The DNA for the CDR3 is TGTGCCAGCAGAGTGGAGGGGATCATGAACACTGAAGCTTTCTTT.

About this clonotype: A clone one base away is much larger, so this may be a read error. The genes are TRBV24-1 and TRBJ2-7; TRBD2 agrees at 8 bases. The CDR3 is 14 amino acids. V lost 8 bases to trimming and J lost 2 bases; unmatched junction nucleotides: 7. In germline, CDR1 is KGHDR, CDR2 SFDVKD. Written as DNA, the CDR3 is TGTGCCACCATGGACTCCGGGGGGGCCTACGAGCAGTACTTC. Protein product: CATMDSGGAYEQYF.

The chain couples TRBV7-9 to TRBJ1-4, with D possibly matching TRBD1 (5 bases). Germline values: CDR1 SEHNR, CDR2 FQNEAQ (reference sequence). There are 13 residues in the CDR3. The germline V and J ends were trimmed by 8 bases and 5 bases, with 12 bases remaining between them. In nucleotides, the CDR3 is TGTGCCAGCCGACCCGGGGGGAATGAAAAACTGTTTTTT. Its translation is CASRPGGNEKLFF.

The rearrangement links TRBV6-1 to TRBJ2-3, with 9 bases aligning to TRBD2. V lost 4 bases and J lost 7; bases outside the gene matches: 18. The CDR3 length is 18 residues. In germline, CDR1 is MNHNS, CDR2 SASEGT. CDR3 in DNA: TGTGCCAGCAGTGCCGGCAGGGCGGGGAGCAGCGGGGGGAATACGCAGTATTTT. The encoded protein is CASSAGRAGSSGGNTQYF.

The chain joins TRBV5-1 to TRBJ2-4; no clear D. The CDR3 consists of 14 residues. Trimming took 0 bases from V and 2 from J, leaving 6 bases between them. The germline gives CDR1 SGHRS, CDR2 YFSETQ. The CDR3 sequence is CASSLVTSKNIQYF. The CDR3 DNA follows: TGCGCCAGCAGCTTGGTGACGTCCAAAAACATTCAGTACTTC.

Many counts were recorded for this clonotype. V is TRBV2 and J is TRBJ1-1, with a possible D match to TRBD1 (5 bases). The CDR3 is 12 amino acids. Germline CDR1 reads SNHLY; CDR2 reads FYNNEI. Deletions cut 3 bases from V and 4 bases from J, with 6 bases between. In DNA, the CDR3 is TGTGCCAGCAGTGAGGGGCTCACTGAAGCTTTCTTT. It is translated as CASSEGLTEAFF. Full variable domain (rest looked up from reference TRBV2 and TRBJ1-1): EPEVTQTPSHQVTQMGQEVILRCVPISNHLYFYWYRQILGQKVEFLVSFYNNEISEKSEIFDDQFSVERPDGSNFTLKIRSTKLEDSAMYFCASSEGLTEAFFGQGTRLTVV.

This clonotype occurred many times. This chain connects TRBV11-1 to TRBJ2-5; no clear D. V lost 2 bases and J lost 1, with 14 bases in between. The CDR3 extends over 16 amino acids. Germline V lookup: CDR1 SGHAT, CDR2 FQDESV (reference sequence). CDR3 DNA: TGTGCCAGCAGCTTAACTCTTTCCCAACTCCAAGAGACCCAGTACTTC. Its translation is CASSLTLSQLQETQYF.

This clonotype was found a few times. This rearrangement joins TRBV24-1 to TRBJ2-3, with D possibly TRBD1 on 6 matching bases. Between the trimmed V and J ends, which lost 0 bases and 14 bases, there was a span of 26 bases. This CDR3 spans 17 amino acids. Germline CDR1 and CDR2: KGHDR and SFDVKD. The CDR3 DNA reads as TGTGCCACCAGTGATTTGAGTGGCAGGGGCGGTAGTGGGGTTCTGTATTTT. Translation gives CATSDLSGRGGSGVLYF.

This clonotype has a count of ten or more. The CDR3 DNA reads TGTGCCAGCCAGACGAGCTCTGGAAACACCATATATTTT. As protein: CASQTSSGNTIYF. The V and J genes are TRBV12-3 or TRBV12-4 and TRBJ1-3; D is unclear. V lost 8 bases and J 0 bases, leaving 8 bases between the germline ends. The CDR3 totals 13 residues.

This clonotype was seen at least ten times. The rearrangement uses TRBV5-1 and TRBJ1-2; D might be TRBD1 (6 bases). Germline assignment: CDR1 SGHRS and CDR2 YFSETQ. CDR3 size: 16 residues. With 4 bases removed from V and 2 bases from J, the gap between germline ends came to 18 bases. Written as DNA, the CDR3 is TGCGCCAGCAGCGACGATCGACAGGACCAAAACTATGGCTACACCTTC. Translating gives CASSDDRQDQNYGYTF.